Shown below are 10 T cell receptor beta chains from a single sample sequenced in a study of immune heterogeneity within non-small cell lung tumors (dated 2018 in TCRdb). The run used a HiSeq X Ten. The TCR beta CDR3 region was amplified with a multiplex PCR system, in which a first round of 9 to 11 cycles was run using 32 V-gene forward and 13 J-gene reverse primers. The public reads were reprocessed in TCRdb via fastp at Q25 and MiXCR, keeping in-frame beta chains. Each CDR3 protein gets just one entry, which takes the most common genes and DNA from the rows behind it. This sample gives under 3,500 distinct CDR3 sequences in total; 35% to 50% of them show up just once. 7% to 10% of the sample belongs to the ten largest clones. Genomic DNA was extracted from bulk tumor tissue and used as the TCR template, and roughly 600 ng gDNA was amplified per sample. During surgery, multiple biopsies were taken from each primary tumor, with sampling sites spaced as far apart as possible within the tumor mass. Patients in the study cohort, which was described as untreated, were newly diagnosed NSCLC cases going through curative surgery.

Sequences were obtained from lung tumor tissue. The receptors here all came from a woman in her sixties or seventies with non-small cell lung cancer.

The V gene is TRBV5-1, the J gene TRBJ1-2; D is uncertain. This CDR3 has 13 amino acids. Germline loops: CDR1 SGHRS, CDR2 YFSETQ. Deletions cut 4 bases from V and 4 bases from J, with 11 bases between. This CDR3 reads CASSRQVSYGYTF. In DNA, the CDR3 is TGCGCCAGCAGCAGGCAGGTTTCCTATGGCTACACCTTC. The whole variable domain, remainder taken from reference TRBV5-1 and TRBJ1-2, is KAGVTQTPRYLIKTRGQQVTLSCSPISGHRSVSWYQQTPGQGLQFLFEYFSETQRNKGNFPGRFSGRQFSNSRSEMNVSTLELGDSALYLCASSRQVSYGYTFGSGTRLTVV.

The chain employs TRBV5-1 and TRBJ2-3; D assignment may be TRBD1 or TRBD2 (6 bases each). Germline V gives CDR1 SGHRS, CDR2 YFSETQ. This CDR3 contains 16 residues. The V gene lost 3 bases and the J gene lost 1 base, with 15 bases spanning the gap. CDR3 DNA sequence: TGCGCCAGCAGCTCGGTACCAGGGGAGGGCACAGATACGCAGTATTTT. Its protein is CASSSVPGEGTDTQYF.

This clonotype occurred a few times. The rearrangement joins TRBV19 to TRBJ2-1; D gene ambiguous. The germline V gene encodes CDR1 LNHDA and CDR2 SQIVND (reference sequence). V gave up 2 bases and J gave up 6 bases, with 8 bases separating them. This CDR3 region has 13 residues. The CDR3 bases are TGTGCCAGTAGTATATCGAGTTCCAATGAGCAGTTCTTC. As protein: CASSISSSNEQFF.

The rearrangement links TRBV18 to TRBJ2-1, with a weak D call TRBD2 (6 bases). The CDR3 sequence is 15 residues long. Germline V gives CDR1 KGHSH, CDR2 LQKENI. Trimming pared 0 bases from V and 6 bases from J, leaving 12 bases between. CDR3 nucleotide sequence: TGTGCCAGCTCACCACCCGGACTATTGAGCAATGAGCAGTTCTTC. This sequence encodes CASSPPGLLSNEQFF.

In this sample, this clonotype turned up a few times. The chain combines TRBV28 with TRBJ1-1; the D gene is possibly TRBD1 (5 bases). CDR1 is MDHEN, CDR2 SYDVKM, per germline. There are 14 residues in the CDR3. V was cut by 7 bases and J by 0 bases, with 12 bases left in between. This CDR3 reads CASMVGAMNTEAFF. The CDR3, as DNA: TGTGCCAGCATGGTCGGGGCTATGAACACTGAAGCTTTCTTT. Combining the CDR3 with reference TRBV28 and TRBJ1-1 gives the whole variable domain DVKVTQSSRYLVKRTGEKVFLECVQDMDHENMFWYRQDPGLGLRLIYFSYDVKMKEKGDIPEGYSVSREKKERFSLILESASTNQTSMYLCASMVGAMNTEAFFGQGTRLTVV.

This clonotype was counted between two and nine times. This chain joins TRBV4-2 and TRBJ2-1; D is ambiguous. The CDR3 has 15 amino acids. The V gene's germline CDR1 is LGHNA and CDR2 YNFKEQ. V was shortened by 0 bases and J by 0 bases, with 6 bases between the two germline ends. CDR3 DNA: TGTGCCAGCAGCCAAGACCGAACCTCCTACAATGAGCAGTTCTTC. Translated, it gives CASSQDRTSYNEQFF.

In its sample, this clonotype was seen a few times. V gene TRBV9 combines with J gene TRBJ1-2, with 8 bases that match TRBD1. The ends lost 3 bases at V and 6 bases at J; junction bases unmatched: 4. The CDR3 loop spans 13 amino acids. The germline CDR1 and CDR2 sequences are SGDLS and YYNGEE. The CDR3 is CASSATGGDGYTF. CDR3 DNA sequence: TGTGCCAGCAGCGCAACAGGGGGGGATGGCTACACCTTC.

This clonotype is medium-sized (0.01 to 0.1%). The CDR3 coding sequence is TGTGCCAGCAGTTTACGGGGTTGGGGTACCTACGAGCAGTACTTC. Protein: CASSLRGWGTYEQYF. V and J are TRBV28 and TRBJ2-7, with a possible D match to TRBD2 (5 bases). This CDR3 spans 15 amino acids. Trimming left V 2 bases short and J 2 bases short, with 13 bases between. From germline, CDR1 is MDHEN and CDR2 SYDVKM.

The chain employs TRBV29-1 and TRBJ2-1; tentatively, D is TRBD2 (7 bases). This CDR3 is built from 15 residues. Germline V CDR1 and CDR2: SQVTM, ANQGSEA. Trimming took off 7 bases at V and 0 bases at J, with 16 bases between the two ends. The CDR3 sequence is CSGGGGGDSYNEQFF. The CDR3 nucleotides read TGCAGCGGTGGAGGGGGGGGCGACTCCTACAATGAGCAGTTCTTC.

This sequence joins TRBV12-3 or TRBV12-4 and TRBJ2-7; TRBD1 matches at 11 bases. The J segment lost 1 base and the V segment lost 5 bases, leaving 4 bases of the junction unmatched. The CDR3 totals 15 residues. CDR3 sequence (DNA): TGTGCCAGCAGTCGCGGGACAGGGGGGTCCTACGAGCAGTACTTC. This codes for CASSRGTGGSYEQYF.